This TCR beta chain stems from a study of somatic mutations in cytotoxic T cells in rheumatoid arthritis. General study points: The authors did not adjust the slight TRBV07 underrepresentation in rheumatoid arthritis patients for multiple comparisons.

This CDR3 comprises 14 residues. CDR1 and CDR2 (germline): SEHNR, FQNEAQ (reference sequence). The V end lost 5 bases, the J end lost 1 base, and 11 bases lay between the germline ends. Original processing methods: Some patient CD8+ clones were larger than 1%, and these rarely matched published virus-specific TCRB sequences. Assay: immunoSEQ multiplex PCR; the TCRdb copy retains only in-frame clones and omits some. The V and J calls and clone size come from that table; D and trimming were worked out from the DNA. The sample lists about 19,000 clones, 75% to 90% seen once, with more than 13% in the top ten. In the case of this clone: Its target is not known.

The TCR comes from an adult with rheumatoid arthritis. The gene calls are TRBV7-9 and TRBJ1-1; tentative D call: TRBD1 (6 bases). The sequenced material came from CD8+ T cells sorted from blood. CDR3 DNA: TGTGCCAGCAGCGGGGGGGGCCAGAACACTGAAGCTTTCTTT. This sequence encodes CASSGGGQNTEAFF. Together with reference TRBV7-9 and TRBJ1-1, the CDR3 gives the full variable domain: DTGVSQNPRHKITKRGQNVTFRCDPISEHNRLYWYRQTLGQGPEFLTYFQNEAQLEKSRLLSDRFSAERPKGSFSTLEIQRTEQGDSAMYLCASSGGGQNTEAFFGQGTRLTVV.